The following is a T cell receptor (beta chain) sequence with its context. The sample originates from a study of T cell changes during pregnancy in multiple sclerosis. Repertoires were generated with immunoSEQ multiplex PCR, while TCRdb's copy carries only in-frame clones and drops some. The sample holds 35,000 to 45,000 clones, just over 90% seen once. V was cut by 8 bases and J by 4 bases, with 12 bases left in between. The CDR3 consists of 13 residues. Germline V CDR1 and CDR2: MNHNY, SVGAGI (reference sequence). Material: CD4+ T cells from peripheral blood mononuclear cells, obtained in the first trimester of pregnancy. The receptor comes from a female donor in good health, enrolled as a control in a pregnancy study. The V gene is TRBV6-6, the J gene TRBJ2-1; D possibly corresponds to TRBD1 (5 bases). CDR3 sequence: CASSGKGYNEQFF. In DNA, the CDR3 is TGTGCCAGCTCAGGAAAGGGGTACAATGAGCAGTTCTTC.